This TCR beta chain came from a study of control samples from healthy donors and cancer patients (dated by TCRdb to between 2020 and 2021). Library creation used the immunoSEQ multiplex PCR assay. TCRdb holds this immuneACCESS table with in-frame rearrangements only. Some clones are missing; in checked studies, unresolved V genes explain under half, and the rest has no known cause. This sample comprises 130,000 or so clones, roughly 88% of them detected only once. 3.2% of the sample rests with the top ten. V is shortened by 0 bases, J by 1 base, and the region joining them spans 12 bases. The CDR3 measures 16 amino acids from cysteine to phenylalanine. The only DNA kept is the CDR3, 48 bases in frame from the first base. From a lookup of the germline V gene, CDR1 and CDR2 are KGHSH and LQKENI. As to this clone: Its antigen is still unknown. No base quality information exists; no much larger clone differs at one position.

Sequenced: blood. This TCR derives from a middle-aged man in good health. The rearrangement combines TRBV18 with TRBJ1-1; there is no confident call for the D gene. The CDR3 region reads CASSPPGRAGNTEAFF. The bases read TGTGCCAGCTCACCACCGGGAAGGGCAGGGAACACTGAAGCTTTCTTT.